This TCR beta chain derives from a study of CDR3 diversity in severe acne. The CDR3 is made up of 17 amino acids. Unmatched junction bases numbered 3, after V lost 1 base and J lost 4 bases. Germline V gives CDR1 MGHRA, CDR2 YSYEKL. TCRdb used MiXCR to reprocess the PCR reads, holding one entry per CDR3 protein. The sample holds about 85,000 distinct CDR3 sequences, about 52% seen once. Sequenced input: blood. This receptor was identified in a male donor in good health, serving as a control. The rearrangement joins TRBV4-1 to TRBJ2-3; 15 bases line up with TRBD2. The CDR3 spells CASSQGGLAGGPDTQYF. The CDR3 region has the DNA TGCGCCAGCAGCCAAGGAGGACTAGCGGGAGGGCCAGATACGCAGTATTTT.